Following are 22 T cell receptor beta chains from one sample sequenced in a study of cytomegalovirus exposure and HLA in healthy donors (dated by TCRdb to about 2017). The library was obtained by the immunoSEQ multiplex PCR assay. The multiplex PCR relied on a mix of 60 forward primers for TCR Vbeta segments and 13 reverse primers for TCR Jbeta segments. TCRdb took over this immuneACCESS table, retaining in-frame rearrangements with V and J assigned. Such tables are incomplete; in checked studies, under half of the missing clones stem from an unresolved V gene, and the remainder is unexplained. This sample gives some 180,000 clones in total; approximately 80% of them show up just once. Of the sample, just under 3% falls within the top ten clones. Sequencing input: PBMCs. These receptor sequences come from a woman aged 25 to 39 in good health and CMV-seronegative.

CDR3 DNA: TGTGCCAGCAGCTTGGGGCAGGGGTTCACGAACACTGAAGCTTTCTTT. This translates into CASSLGQGFTNTEAFF. The chain recombines TRBV5-4 with TRBJ1-1; D is perhaps TRBD1 (6 bases). CDR3 length equals 16 residues. Germline CDR1 is SGHNT and CDR2 is YYREEE (reference sequence). The V end was cut by 0 bases, the J end by 1 base, with 13 bases between.

This chain connects TRBV5-1 to TRBJ2-2; the match to TRBD1 covers 11 bases. Looked up from germline, CDR1 is SGHRS and CDR2 is YFSETQ. Trimming at V came to 3 bases and at J to 1 base, leaving 11 bases not matched to a gene. This CDR3 comprises 19 residues. The CDR3 sequence is CASSSTPSGTGGNTGELFF. The CDR3 DNA follows: TGCGCCAGCAGCTCCACTCCCTCCGGGACAGGGGGGAACACCGGGGAGCTGTTTTTT.

This chain links TRBV28 with TRBJ2-7, with TRBD1 matching over 10 bases. Germline V gene lookup returns CDR1 MDHEN and CDR2 SYDVKM. This CDR3 has 15 residues. Trimming at V came to 7 bases and at J to 0 bases, leaving 6 bases not matched to a gene. The CDR3 bases are TGTGCCAGCACCAAGGGACAGGGGCTCTCCTACGAGCAGTACTTC. This codes for CASTKGQGLSYEQYF.

The chain uses TRBV18 and TRBJ2-5; 14 positions agree with TRBD2. Trimming cost V 0 bases and J 5 bases; bases outside gene matches: 5. This CDR3 is built from 17 residues. In germline, CDR1 is KGHSH, CDR2 LQKENI. Here the CDR3 reads CASSPPGLAGVGETQYF. In DNA, the CDR3 is TGTGCCAGCTCACCACCGGGACTAGCGGGAGTGGGGGAGACCCAGTACTTC.

Here the CDR3 reads CASSLFSGGAGTGELFF. The CDR3 region has the DNA TGCGCCAGCAGCTTGTTTAGCGGGGGGGCCGGCACCGGGGAGCTGTTTTTT. The gene calls are TRBV5-1 and TRBJ2-2, with TRBD2 matching over 11 bases. J gave up 4 bases and V 1 base, and 6 bases lay outside the gene matches. Germline lookup yields CDR1 SGHRS and CDR2 YFSETQ. This CDR3 contains 17 residues.

Turning to this clone: The junction shows a germline mismatch at one end, possibly a read error. This chain uses TRBV7-9 with TRBJ2-2, with TRBD2 matching 10 bases. The CDR3 runs 16 residues. Germline loops: CDR1 SEHNR, CDR2 FQNEAQ (reference sequence). The CDR3 spells CSSSLVAGGHNGELFF. The DNA for the CDR3 is TGTTCCAGCAGCTTAGTAGCGGGGGGCCACAACGGGGAGCTGTTTTTT.

The V gene is TRBV6-5, the J gene TRBJ2-7; 13 nucleotides match TRBD2. Germline CDR1 reads MNHEY; CDR2 reads SVGAGI. Germline trimming cut 6 bases from V and 3 bases from J; bases unmatched to any gene: 5. The CDR3 contains 15 residues. In DNA, the CDR3 is TGTGCCAGCAGCCTCGGACTAGCGGGAGTCTACGAGCAGTACTTC. Protein product: CASSLGLAGVYEQYF.

V is TRBV13 and J is TRBJ2-1, with 11 bases identical to TRBD2. Trimming cost V 5 bases and J 1 base; bases outside gene matches: 4. The CDR3 has 16 amino acids. Germline CDR1 PRHDT, CDR2 FYEKMQ (reference sequence). In DNA, the CDR3 is TGTGCCAGCAGCATTAGCGGGGGGGCTTCCTACAATGAGCAGTTCTTC. This gives the protein CASSISGGASYNEQFF.

In nucleotides, the CDR3 is TGCGCCAGCAGCTTGAGTCGGGGGGCGAACACTGAAGCTTTCTTT. Protein: CASSLSRGANTEAFF. V usage is TRBV5-1 and J usage is TRBJ1-1, with D possibly TRBD1 on 6 matching bases. The CDR3 covers 15 residues. Germline V lookup: CDR1 SGHRS, CDR2 YFSETQ. The V end was cut by 1 base, the J end by 1 base, with 11 bases between.

The chain uses TRBV28 and TRBJ2-3, with D tentatively TRBD2 (6 bases). The CDR3 consists of 15 residues. V was trimmed by 4 bases and J by 3 bases, leaving 14 bases between them. CDR1 is MDHEN, CDR2 SYDVKM, per germline. CDR3 nucleotide sequence: TGTGCCAGCAGTTCGCTCCGACTAGGGACAGATACGCAGTATTTT. Translating it yields CASSSLRLGTDTQYF.

This clone was picked up a small number of times. This sequence joins TRBV4-1 and TRBJ2-7, with D possibly matching TRBD1 (6 bases). The germline CDR1 and CDR2 sequences are MGHRA and YSYEKL. The germline V and J ends were trimmed by 2 bases and 6 bases, with 17 bases remaining between them. The CDR3 consists of 15 residues. The CDR3 loop is CASSQRAGVSREQYF. CDR3 DNA sequence: TGCGCCAGCAGCCAAAGGGCAGGGGTAAGCCGCGAGCAGTACTTC.

This chain connects TRBV18 to TRBJ2-5, with TRBD2 identical over 8 bases. V was clipped by 1 base and J by 0 bases; unmatched bases: 1. Germline V CDR1 and CDR2: KGHSH, LQKENI. This CDR3 comprises 15 residues. The CDR3 loop reads CASSPLAGYQETQYF. As DNA, the CDR3 is TGTGCCAGCTCACCACTAGCGGGGTACCAAGAGACCCAGTACTTC.

The J gene is TRBJ2-5, the V gene TRBV6-5; 7 bases line up with TRBD2. The junction had 5 bases not matched to a gene; V was cut back by 2 bases and J by 5 bases. In germline, CDR1 is MNHEY, CDR2 SVGAGI. The CDR3 is 14 amino acids. The CDR3 loop reads CASSYGGGLETQYF. CDR3 bases: TGTGCCAGCAGTTACGGGGGGGGATTGGAGACCCAGTACTTC.

This chain joins TRBV6-6 and TRBJ2-3; 8 bases map to TRBD2. Unmatched junction bases numbered 7, after V lost 2 bases and J lost 3 bases. Germline assignment: CDR1 MNHNY and CDR2 SVGAGI (reference sequence). This CDR3 is built from 16 residues. The CDR3 DNA reads TGTGCCAGCAGTTACACTGGACTAGCTGGTACAGATACGCAGTATTTT. Residues: CASSYTGLAGTDTQYF.

This chain links TRBV7-9 with TRBJ1-4, with TRBD1 matching 11 bases. The length of the CDR3 is 15 residues. The V segment lost 5 bases and the J segment 7 bases; nucleotides outside the gene matches: 6. Germline loops: CDR1 SEHNR, CDR2 FQNEAQ (reference sequence). CDR3 protein: CASSRGTGGSEKLFF. The CDR3 nucleotides read TGTGCCAGCAGCCGTGGGACAGGGGGTTCTGAAAAACTGTTTTTT.

This clone showed up just a few times. The chain joins TRBV7-6 to TRBJ2-1; D is undetermined. Germline V gives CDR1 SGHVS, CDR2 FNYEAQ. This CDR3 has 12 amino acids. The ends were cut back, 3 bases at V and 5 bases at J, with 5 bases in the middle. This CDR3 is CASSLNNNEQFF. In nucleotides, the CDR3 is TGTGCCAGCAGCTTGAACAACAATGAGCAGTTCTTC.

The chain joins TRBV21-1 to TRBJ1-2; TRBD1 is taken as the D call from the table, unchecked against the DNA. TRBV21-1 is annotated as a pseudogene. This CDR3 spans 13 amino acids. CDR3 DNA sequence: TGTGCGAGCAAGGGCAGGGGGAACTATGGCTACACCTTC. Its translation is CASKGRGNYGYTF.

The chain has TRBV15 and TRBJ2-6; 7 bases match TRBD1. Germline V gene data show CDR1 as LNHNV and CDR2 as YYDKDF (reference sequence). The length of the CDR3 is 20 residues. After removal of 5 bases from V and 0 bases from J, the junction contained 16 bases not matched to a gene. The CDR3 DNA reads as TGTGCCACCAGCGAGGACGGTCCGGGACAGCTCATCTCTGGGGCCAACGTCCTGACTTTC. Its protein is CATSEDGPGQLISGANVLTF.

The V call is TRBV29-1, the J call TRBJ2-1; TRBD2 matches at 14 bases. The CDR3 runs to 15 residues. Germline V CDR1 and CDR2: SQVTM, ANQGSEA. J was trimmed by 7 bases and V by 1 base; bases with no gene match: 3. The CDR3 reads CSVEVGTSGRNEQFF. CDR3 DNA: TGCAGCGTTGAAGTGGGGACTAGCGGGAGAAATGAGCAGTTCTTC.

The chain combines TRBV5-1 with TRBJ1-5; no firm D call. The germline V gene encodes CDR1 SGHRS and CDR2 YFSETQ. The CDR3 loop spans 13 amino acids. Trimming left V 4 bases short and J 5 bases short, with 10 bases between. DNA of the CDR3: TGCGCCAGCAGCAAAGCCGGGGATCAGCCCCAGCATTTT. It codes for CASSKAGDQPQHF.

The chain uses TRBV5-1 and TRBJ2-7; the match to TRBD2 covers 10 bases. This CDR3 contains 16 residues. Trimming at V came to 5 bases and at J to 5 bases, leaving 13 bases not matched to a gene. Germline-derived CDR1 and CDR2 are SGHRS and YFSETQ. The CDR3 DNA is TGCGCCAGCAGTGGGGCTCCTAGCGGGAGTCAAGACGAGCAGTACTTC. This translates into CASSGAPSGSQDEQYF.

The chain is built from TRBV19 and TRBJ2-7, with 12 bases aligning to TRBD2. CDR1 is LNHDA and CDR2 is SQIVND in the germline V gene (reference sequence). This CDR3 has 15 residues. J gave up 4 bases and V 5 bases, and 6 bases lay outside the gene matches. The CDR3 loop is CASSPGLAGPYEQYF. As DNA, the CDR3 is TGTGCCAGTAGTCCCGGACTAGCGGGACCGTACGAGCAGTACTTC.